This T cell receptor (beta chain) is from a study of human T cells and chemical hapten exposure. Looked up from germline, CDR1 is DFQATT and CDR2 is SNEGSKA (reference sequence). J lost 4 bases, V lost 6 bases, and 11 bases had no gene match. The CDR3 sequence is 15 residues long. Single cDNA molecules in the library carried unique molecular identifiers attached during preparation. TCRdb reprocessed the RACE reads with MiXCR, giving one entry per CDR3 protein. Among 110,000 or so distinct CDR3 sequences listed, approximately 36% were seen once. Noted time point: patch test 3, about 24 weeks after DPC sensitization. Noted treatment: therapeutic diphenylcyclopropenone sensitization with weekly scalp DPC. This clonotype was detected only a few times.

Sequencing used whole blood, obtained in connection with sensitization to the hapten diphenylcyclopropenone (DPC). The genes are TRBV20-1 and TRBJ2-3; 9 positions agree with TRBD2. The clonotype comes from a man aged 35 to 55 with alopecia areata. Some clones in this sample may be carry-over from other donors' samples. CDR3 residues: CSARRSGRGSDTQYF. CDR3 DNA sequence: TGCAGTGCGCGCCGTAGCGGGAGAGGCTCAGATACGCAGTATTTT.